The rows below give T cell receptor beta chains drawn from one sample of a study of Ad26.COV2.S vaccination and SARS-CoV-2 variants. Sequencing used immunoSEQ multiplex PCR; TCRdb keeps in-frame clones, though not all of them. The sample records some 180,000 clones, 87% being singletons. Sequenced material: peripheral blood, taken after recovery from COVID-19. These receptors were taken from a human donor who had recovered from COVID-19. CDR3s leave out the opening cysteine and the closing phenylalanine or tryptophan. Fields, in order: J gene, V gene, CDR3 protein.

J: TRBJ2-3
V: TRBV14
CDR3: ASSLGPQGQY

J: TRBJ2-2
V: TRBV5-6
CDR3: ASEKKQGALSGELF

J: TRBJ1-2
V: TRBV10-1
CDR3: ASNMDRDYGYT

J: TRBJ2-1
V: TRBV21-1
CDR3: ASSIQGATYNEQF

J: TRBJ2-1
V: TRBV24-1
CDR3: AVEGGGYNEQF

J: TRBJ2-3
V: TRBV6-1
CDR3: ASSEMTRPSTDTQY

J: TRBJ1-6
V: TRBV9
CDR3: ASSPQGVGSPLH

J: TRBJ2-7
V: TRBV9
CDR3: ASSVGPNYEQY

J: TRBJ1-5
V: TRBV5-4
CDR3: ASSSTEEGGDNQPQH

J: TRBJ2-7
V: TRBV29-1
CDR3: SVVFSGRVYEQY

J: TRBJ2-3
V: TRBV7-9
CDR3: ASSFADLNTQY

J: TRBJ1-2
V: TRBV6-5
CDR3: ASRGTGGDGYT

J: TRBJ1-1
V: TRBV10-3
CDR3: AISEIELGGGTEAF

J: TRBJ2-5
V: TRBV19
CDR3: ASSSTRTSRETQY

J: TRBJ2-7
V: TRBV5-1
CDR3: ASSLPGSGYEQY

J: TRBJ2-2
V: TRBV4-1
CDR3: ASSQVGGRGELF

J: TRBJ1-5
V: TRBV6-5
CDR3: ASSLTGGNQPQH